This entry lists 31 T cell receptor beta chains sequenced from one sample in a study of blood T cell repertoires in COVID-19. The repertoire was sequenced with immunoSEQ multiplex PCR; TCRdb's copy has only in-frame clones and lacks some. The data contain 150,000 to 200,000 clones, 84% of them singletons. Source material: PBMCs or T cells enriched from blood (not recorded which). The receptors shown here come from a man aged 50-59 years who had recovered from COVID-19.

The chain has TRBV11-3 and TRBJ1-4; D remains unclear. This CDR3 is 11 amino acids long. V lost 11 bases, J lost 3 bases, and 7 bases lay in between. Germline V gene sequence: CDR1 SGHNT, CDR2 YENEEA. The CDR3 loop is CAPRSNEKLFF. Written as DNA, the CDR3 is TGTGCCCCCCGGTCTAATGAAAAACTGTTTTTT.

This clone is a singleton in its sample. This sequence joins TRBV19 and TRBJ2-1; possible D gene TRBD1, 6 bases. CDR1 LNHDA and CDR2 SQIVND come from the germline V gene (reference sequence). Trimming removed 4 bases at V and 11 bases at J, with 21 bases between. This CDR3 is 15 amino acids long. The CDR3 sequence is CASSTRGQIFGKQFF. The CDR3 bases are TGTGCCAGTAGTACCCGAGGACAGATCTTCGGGAAGCAGTTCTTC.

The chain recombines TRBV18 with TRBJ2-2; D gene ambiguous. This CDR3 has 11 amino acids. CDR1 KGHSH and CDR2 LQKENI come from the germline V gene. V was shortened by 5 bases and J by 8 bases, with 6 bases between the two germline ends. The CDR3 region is CASSIIGELFF. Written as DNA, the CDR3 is TGTGCCAGCTCAATCATTGGGGAGCTGTTTTTT. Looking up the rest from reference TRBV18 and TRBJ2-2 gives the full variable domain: NAGVMQNPRHLVRRRGQEARLRCSPMKGHSHVYWYRQLPEEGLKFMVYLQKENIIDESGMPKERFSAEFPKEGPSILRIQQVVRGDSAAYFCASSIIGELFFGEGSRLTVL.

In nucleotides, the CDR3 is TGTGCCAGCAGTGAAGCGGGCAACGATGGCTACACCTTC. Encoded protein: CASSEAGNDGYTF. The chain combines TRBV2 with TRBJ1-2; the D is unclear. The CDR3 loop spans 13 amino acids. V was cut by 0 bases and J by 6 bases, with 8 bases left in between. Germline V CDR1 and CDR2: SNHLY, FYNNEI.

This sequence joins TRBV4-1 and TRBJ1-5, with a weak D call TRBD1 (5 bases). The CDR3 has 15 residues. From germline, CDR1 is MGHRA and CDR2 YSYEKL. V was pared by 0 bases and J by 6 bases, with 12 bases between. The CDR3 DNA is TGCGCCAGCAGCCAAGACCCGAGTCAGGGTCAGCCCCAGCATTTT. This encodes CASSQDPSQGQPQHF.

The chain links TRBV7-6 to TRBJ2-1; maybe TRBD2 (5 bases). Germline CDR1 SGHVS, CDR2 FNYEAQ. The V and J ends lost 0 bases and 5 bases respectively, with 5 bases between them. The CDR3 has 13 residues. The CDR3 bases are TGTGCCAGCAGCTTAGCGCGGGACAATGAGCAGTTCTTC. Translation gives CASSLARDNEQFF.

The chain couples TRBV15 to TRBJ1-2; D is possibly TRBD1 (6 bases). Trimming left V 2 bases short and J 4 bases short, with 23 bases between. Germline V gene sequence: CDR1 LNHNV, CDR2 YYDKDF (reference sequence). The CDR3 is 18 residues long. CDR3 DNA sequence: TGTGCCACCAGCAGATACACCACGGGGCAGGGGAGTGGCTATGGCTACACCTTC. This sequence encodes CATSRYTTGQGSGYGYTF. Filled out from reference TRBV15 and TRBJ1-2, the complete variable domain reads DAMVIQNPRYQVTQFGKPVTLSCSQTLNHNVMYWYQQKSSQAPKLLFHYYDKDFNNEADTPDNFQSRRPNTSFCFLDIRSPGLGDTAMYLCATSRYTTGQGSGYGYTFGSGTRLTVV.

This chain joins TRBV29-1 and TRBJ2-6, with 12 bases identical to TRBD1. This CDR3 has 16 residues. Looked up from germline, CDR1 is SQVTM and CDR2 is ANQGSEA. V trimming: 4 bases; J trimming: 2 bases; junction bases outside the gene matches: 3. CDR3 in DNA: TGCAGCGTTGGTGGGACAGGGGGCGCTGGGGCCAACGTCCTGACTTTC. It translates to CSVGGTGGAGANVLTF.

In DNA, the CDR3 is TGTGCCAGCAGCTTGGGCGGGTTAGGTCAGAACACTGAAGCTTTCTTT. Translated: CASSLGGLGQNTEAFF. This chain links TRBV5-4 with TRBJ1-1; no clear D. V was cut by 0 bases and J by 1 base, with 13 bases left in between. This CDR3 contains 16 residues. CDR1 is SGHNT and CDR2 is YYREEE in the germline V gene (reference sequence).

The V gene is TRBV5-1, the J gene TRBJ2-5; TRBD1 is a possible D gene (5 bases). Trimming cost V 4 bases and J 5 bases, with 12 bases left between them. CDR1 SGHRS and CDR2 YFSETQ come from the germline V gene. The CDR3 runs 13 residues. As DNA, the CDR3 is TGCGCCAGCAGCCCCCAGACAGAGGAGACCCAGTACTTC. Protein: CASSPQTEETQYF.

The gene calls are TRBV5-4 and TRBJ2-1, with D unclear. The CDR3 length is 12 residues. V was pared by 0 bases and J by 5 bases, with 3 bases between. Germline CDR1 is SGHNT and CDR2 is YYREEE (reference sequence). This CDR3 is CASSLVNNEQFF. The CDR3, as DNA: TGTGCCAGCAGCTTGGTCAACAATGAGCAGTTCTTC.

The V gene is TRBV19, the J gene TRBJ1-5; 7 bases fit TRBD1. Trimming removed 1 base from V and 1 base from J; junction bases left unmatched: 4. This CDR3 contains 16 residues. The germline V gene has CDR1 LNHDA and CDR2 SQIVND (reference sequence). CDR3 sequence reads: CASSIGQGVSNQPQHF. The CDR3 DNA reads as TGTGCCAGTAGTATAGGTCAGGGGGTCAGCAATCAGCCCCAGCATTTT.

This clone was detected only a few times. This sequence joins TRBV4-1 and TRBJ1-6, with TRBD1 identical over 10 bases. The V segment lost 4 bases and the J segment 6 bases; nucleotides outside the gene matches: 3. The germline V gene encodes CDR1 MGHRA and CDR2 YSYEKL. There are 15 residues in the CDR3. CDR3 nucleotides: TGCGCCAGCAGCCCAGGGGACAGGGGTAATTCACCCCTCCACTTT. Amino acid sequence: CASSPGDRGNSPLHF.

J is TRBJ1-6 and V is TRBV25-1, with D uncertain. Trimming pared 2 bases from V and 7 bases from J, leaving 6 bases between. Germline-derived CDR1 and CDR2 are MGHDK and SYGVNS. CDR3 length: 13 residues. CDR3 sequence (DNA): TGTGCCAGCAGTGAACTCTTGAATTCACCCCTCCACTTT. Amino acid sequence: CASSELLNSPLHF.

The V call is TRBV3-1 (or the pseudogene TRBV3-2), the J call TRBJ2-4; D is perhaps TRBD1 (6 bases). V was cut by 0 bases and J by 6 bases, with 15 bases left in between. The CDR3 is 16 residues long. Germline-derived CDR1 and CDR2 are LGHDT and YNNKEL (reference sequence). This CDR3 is CASSQDPTGSVNIQYF. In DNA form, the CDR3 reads TGTGCCAGCAGCCAAGATCCCACAGGGAGTGTAAACATTCAGTACTTC.

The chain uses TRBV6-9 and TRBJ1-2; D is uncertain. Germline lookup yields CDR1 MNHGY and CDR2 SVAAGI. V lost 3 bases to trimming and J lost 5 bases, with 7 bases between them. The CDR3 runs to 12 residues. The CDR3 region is CASSYAEYGYTF. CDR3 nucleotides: TGTGCCAGCAGTTACGCGGAGTATGGCTACACCTTC.

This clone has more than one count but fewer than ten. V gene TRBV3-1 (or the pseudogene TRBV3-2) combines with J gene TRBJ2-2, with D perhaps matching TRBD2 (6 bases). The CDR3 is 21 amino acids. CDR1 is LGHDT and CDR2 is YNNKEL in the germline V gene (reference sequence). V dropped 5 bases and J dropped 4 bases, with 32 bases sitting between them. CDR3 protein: CASSLQGGHHGELLRTGELFF. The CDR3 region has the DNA TGTGCCAGCAGCTTGCAAGGAGGGCATCACGGGGAGCTCCTACGCACCGGGGAGCTGTTTTTT.

The CDR3: CASKQQGGEKLFF. The CDR3 bases are TGCGCCAGTAAACAGCAGGGAGGGGAAAAACTGTTTTTT. The chain joins TRBV5-1 to TRBJ1-4; tentatively, D is TRBD1 (5 bases). From germline, CDR1 is SGHRS and CDR2 YFSETQ. Deletions cut 8 bases from V and 8 bases from J, with 16 bases between. This CDR3 contains 13 residues.

Here the CDR3 reads CASSLGRGTPSETQYF. In DNA, the CDR3 is TGCGCCAGCAGCTTGGGGCGCGGGACGCCCTCGGAGACCCAGTACTTC. The J gene is TRBJ2-5, the V gene TRBV5-1, with D perhaps TRBD2 (6 bases). Germline V gene sequence: CDR1 SGHRS, CDR2 YFSETQ. This CDR3 is built from 16 residues. V shed 0 bases and J shed 5 bases, with 17 bases lying between them.

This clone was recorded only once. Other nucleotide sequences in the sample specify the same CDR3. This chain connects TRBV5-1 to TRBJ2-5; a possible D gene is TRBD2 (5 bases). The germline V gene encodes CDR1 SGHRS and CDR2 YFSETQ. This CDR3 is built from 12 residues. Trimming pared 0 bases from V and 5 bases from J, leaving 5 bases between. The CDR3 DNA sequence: TGCGCCAGCAGCTTGGGGGAGGAGACCCAGTACTTC. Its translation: CASSLGEETQYF.

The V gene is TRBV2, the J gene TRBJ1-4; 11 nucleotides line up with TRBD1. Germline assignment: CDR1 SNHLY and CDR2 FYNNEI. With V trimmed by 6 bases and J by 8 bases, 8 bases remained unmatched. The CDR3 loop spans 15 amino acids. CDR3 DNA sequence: TGTGCCAGCAGAGAAAGGACAGGGGGCGCGGAAAAACTGTTTTTT. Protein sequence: CASRERTGGAEKLFF. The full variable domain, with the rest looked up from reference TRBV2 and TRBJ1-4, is EPEVTQTPSHQVTQMGQEVILRCVPISNHLYFYWYRQILGQKVEFLVSFYNNEISEKSEIFDDQFSVERPDGSNFTLKIRSTKLEDSAMYFCASRERTGGAEKLFFGSGTQLSVL.

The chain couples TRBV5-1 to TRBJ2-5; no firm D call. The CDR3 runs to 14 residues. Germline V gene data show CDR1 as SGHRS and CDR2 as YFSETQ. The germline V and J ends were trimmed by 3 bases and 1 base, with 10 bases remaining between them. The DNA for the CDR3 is TGCGCCAGCAGCTCCGGTAGTTTCCAAGAGACCCAGTACTTC. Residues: CASSSGSFQETQYF.

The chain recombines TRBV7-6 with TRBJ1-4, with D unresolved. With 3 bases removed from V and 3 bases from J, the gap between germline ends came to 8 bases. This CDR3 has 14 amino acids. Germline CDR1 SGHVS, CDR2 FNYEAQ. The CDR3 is CASSFSGANEKLFF. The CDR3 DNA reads TGTGCCAGCAGCTTTTCCGGAGCTAATGAAAAACTGTTTTTT.

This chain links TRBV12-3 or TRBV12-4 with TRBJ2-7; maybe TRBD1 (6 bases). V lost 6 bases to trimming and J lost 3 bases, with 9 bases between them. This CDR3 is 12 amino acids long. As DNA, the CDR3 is TGTGCCAGCAGGGGACAAGACTACGAGCAGTACTTC. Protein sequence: CASRGQDYEQYF.

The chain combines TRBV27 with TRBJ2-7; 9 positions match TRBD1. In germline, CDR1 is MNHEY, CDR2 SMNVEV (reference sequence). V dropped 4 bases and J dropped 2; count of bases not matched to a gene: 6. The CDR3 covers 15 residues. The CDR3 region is CASSSPGQGPYEQYF. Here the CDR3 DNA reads TGTGCCAGCAGTTCCCCCGGACAGGGGCCCTACGAGCAGTACTTC.

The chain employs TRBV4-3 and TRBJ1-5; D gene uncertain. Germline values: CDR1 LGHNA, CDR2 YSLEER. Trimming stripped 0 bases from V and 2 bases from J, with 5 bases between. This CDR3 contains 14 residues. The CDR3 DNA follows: TGCGCCAGCAGCCAAGATGCGGGCAATCAGCCCCAGCATTTT. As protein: CASSQDAGNQPQHF.

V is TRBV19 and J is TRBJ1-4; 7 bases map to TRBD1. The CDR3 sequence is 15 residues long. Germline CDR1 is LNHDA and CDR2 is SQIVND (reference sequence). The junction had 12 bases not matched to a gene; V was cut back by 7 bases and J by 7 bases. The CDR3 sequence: CASKTRQGYGEKLFF. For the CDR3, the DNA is TGTGCCAGTAAGACCAGACAGGGTTACGGTGAAAAACTGTTTTTT.

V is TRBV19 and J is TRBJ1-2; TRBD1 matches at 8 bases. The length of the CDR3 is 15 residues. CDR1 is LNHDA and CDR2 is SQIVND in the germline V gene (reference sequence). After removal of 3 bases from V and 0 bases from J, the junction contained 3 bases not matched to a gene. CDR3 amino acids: CASSMGQETNYGYTF. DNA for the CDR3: TGTGCCAGTAGTATGGGACAGGAGACTAACTATGGCTACACCTTC.

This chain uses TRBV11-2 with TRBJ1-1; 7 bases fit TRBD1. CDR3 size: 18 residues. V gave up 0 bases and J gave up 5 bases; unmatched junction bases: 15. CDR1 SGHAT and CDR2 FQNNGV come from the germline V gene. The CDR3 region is CASSLDLAEEGAWTEAFF. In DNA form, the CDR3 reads TGTGCCAGCAGCTTAGATCTGGCCGAGGAGGGGGCATGGACTGAAGCTTTCTTT.

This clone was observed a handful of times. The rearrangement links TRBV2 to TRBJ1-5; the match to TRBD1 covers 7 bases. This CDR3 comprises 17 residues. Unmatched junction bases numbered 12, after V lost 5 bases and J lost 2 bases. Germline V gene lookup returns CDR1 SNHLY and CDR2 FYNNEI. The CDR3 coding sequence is TGTGCCAGCAGTCATTGGGTAGGGGGCAGGGGCAATCAGCCCCAGCATTTT. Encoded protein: CASSHWVGGRGNQPQHF.

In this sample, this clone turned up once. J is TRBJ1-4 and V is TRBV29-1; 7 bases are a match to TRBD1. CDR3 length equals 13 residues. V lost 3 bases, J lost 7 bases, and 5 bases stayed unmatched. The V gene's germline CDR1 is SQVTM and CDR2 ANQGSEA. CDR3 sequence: CSVDQGVGEKLFF. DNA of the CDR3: TGCAGCGTTGATCAGGGGGTGGGTGAAAAACTGTTTTTT.